A single sample is the source of the 19 T cell receptor beta chains below, sequenced in a study of blood T cell repertoires in COVID-19. The data were produced by immunoSEQ multiplex PCR, yet TCRdb's version contains in-frame clones alone and is incomplete. The sample lists 450,000 to 500,000 clones; approximately 85% were seen once. Specimen: peripheral blood. The receptors derive from a human donor in a cohort sampled during active COVID-19.

V and J are TRBV2 and TRBJ2-5; D may be TRBD1 (6 bases). Trimming removed 2 bases from V and 5 bases from J, with 15 bases in between. This CDR3 contains 15 residues. Germline assignment: CDR1 SNHLY and CDR2 FYNNEI. CDR3 sequence: CASSESTGFWETQYF. CDR3 bases: TGTGCCAGCAGTGAATCTACAGGGTTTTGGGAGACCCAGTACTTC.

J is TRBJ1-4 and V is TRBV15, with a possible D match to TRBD1 (5 bases). The V gene lost 0 bases and the J gene lost 4 bases, with 15 bases spanning the gap. CDR1 and CDR2 (germline): LNHNV, YYDKDF (reference sequence). The CDR3 totals 17 residues. CDR3 region: CATSRDPPTAGNEKLFF. The CDR3 DNA follows: TGTGCCACCAGCAGAGATCCCCCGACAGCCGGTAATGAAAAACTGTTTTTT.

Written as DNA, the CDR3 is TGTGCCAGCACCCAGGACACTTACTATGGCTACACCTTC. Translation gives CASTQDTYYGYTF. This chain joins TRBV3-1 (or the pseudogene TRBV3-2) and TRBJ1-2, with D possibly being TRBD1 (5 bases). Trimming pared 7 bases from V and 3 bases from J, leaving 12 bases between. Per the germline V gene, CDR1 is LGHDT and CDR2 is YNNKEL (reference sequence). There are 13 residues in the CDR3.

V usage is TRBV30 and J usage is TRBJ2-2, with TRBD2 as a possible D gene (6 bases). Germline CDR1 GTSNPN, CDR2 SVGIG (reference sequence). V dropped 2 bases and J dropped 2 bases, with 9 bases sitting between them. The CDR3 is 14 residues long. CDR3 in amino acids: CAWSRGANTGELFF. The CDR3 DNA reads TGTGCCTGGAGTCGCGGGGCAAACACCGGGGAGCTGTTTTTT.

This clone was seen a single time. This chain uses TRBV3-1 (or the pseudogene TRBV3-2) with TRBJ1-5, with D possibly matching TRBD1 (5 bases). The CDR3 totals 17 residues. Germline CDR1 is LGHDT and CDR2 is YNNKEL (reference sequence). V was clipped by 3 bases and J by 6 bases, with 21 bases between them. The CDR3 nucleotides read TGTGCCAGCAGCCAGGGCCAGGGCTTGGCATCAGGTCAGCCCCAGCATTTT. Its protein is CASSQGQGLASGQPQHF.

Concerning this clone: The sample has other DNA sequences that encode this CDR3 too. This sequence joins TRBV28 and TRBJ1-2, with D maybe TRBD1 (6 bases). The V gene lost 11 bases and the J gene lost 2 bases, with 15 bases spanning the gap. CDR3 size: 13 residues. Germline V gene lookup returns CDR1 MDHEN and CDR2 SYDVKM. Here the CDR3 reads CARGRGENYGYTF. The CDR3 nucleotides read TGTGCCCGGGGGAGGGGGGAGAACTATGGCTACACCTTC.

V and J are TRBV5-1 and TRBJ2-5, with 8 bases matching TRBD2. Trimming took 3 bases from V and 3 from J; bases not matched to a gene: 7. The CDR3 runs to 15 residues. Germline V CDR1 and CDR2: SGHRS, YFSETQ. The CDR3 protein is CASSSPSAGEETQYF. CDR3 bases: TGCGCCAGCAGCTCACCTTCAGCGGGAGAAGAGACCCAGTACTTC.

The rearrangement links TRBV6-2 or TRBV6-3 to TRBJ2-5; the D gene is possibly TRBD2 (5 bases). The CDR3 loop spans 15 amino acids. V lost 2 bases, J lost 4 bases, and 14 bases lay in between. Looked up from germline, CDR1 is MNHEY and CDR2 is SVGEGT. DNA of the CDR3: TGTGCCAGCAGTTACGTTCTAGCCTCCCCAGAGACCCAGTACTTC. Translating gives CASSYVLASPETQYF.

The V gene is TRBV28, the J gene TRBJ1-2; D unclear. Looked up from germline, CDR1 is MDHEN and CDR2 is SYDVKM. The CDR3 consists of 11 residues. V was cut by 3 bases and J by 7 bases, with 6 bases left in between. The DNA of the CDR3 is TGTGCCAGCAGTTTGCGGAGTGGCTACACCTTC. It is translated as CASSLRSGYTF.

In nucleotides, the CDR3 is TGTGCCAGCAGCCCCGGACTAGCGGGCCCCCCTCAAGAGACCCAGTACTTC. It codes for CASSPGLAGPPQETQYF. The chain joins TRBV7-9 to TRBJ2-5; TRBD2 matches 11 bases. The CDR3 sequence is 17 residues long. Trimming cost V 5 bases and J 2 bases; bases outside gene matches: 10. Germline V lookup: CDR1 SEHNR, CDR2 FQNEAQ (reference sequence).

The CDR3 bases are TGTGCCAGTAGTACTTCTTCCCTTAGGGGGGGCTATGTACCCCTCCACTTT. Translating gives CASSTSSLRGGYVPLHF. This rearrangement joins TRBV19 to TRBJ1-6; TRBD1 is a possible D gene (6 bases). There are 17 residues in the CDR3. Trimming shortened V by 4 bases and J by 12 bases, and 25 bases separated the two germline ends. CDR1 and CDR2 (germline): LNHDA, SQIVND (reference sequence).

This sequence joins TRBV28 and TRBJ2-7, with 9 bases that match TRBD1. The CDR3 loop spans 14 amino acids. The trim removed 6 bases at V and 2 bases at J, leaving 5 bases unmatched. Germline V gives CDR1 MDHEN, CDR2 SYDVKM. CDR3 DNA: TGTGCCAGCAGGTCCGGGACAGGGACCTACGAGCAGTACTTC. Translated, it gives CASRSGTGTYEQYF.

This chain joins TRBV6-5 and TRBJ1-4, with 9 positions matching TRBD1. With V trimmed by 6 bases and J by 7 bases, 6 bases remained unmatched. CDR3 size: 14 residues. The germline CDR1 and CDR2 sequences are MNHEY and SVGAGI. CDR3 in DNA: TGTGCCAGCAGCCGCACAGGGGGCAGTGAAAAACTGTTTTTT. It yields the protein CASSRTGGSEKLFF.

The chain recombines TRBV27 with TRBJ2-3; D is possibly TRBD2 (6 bases). The CDR3 runs to 18 residues. Germline V lookup: CDR1 MNHEY, CDR2 SMNVEV (reference sequence). Deletions cut 5 bases from V and 0 bases from J, with 21 bases between. The CDR3 DNA is TGTGCCAGCAGTGGGAGTAGAGGCGTCGGGACTAGCACAGATACGCAGTATTTT. Protein sequence: CASSGSRGVGTSTDTQYF.

The chain carries TRBV7-9 and TRBJ1-1; tentative D call: TRBD1 (6 bases). The CDR3 has 14 residues. The germline V gene encodes CDR1 SEHNR and CDR2 FQNEAQ (reference sequence). V dropped 1 base and J dropped 5 bases, with 11 bases sitting between them. This CDR3 is CASSLVPGDTEAFF. The DNA for the CDR3 is TGTGCCAGCAGCTTAGTCCCAGGGGATACTGAAGCTTTCTTT.

This sequence joins TRBV11-2 and TRBJ2-2; 8 nucleotides agree with TRBD2. Germline assignment: CDR1 SGHAT and CDR2 FQNNGV. Trimming cost V 1 base and J 0 bases; bases outside gene matches: 1. The CDR3 sequence is 16 residues long. In DNA, the CDR3 is TGTGCCAGCAGCTTAGCGGGAGGGGCGAACACCGGGGAGCTGTTTTTT. Its protein product is CASSLAGGANTGELFF.

In its sample, this clone was seen once. The CDR3 loop is CASSSFPGLAVNEQFF. The CDR3 DNA reads as TGTGCCAGCAGTTCATTTCCGGGACTAGCGGTCAATGAGCAGTTCTTC. The chain employs TRBV7-2 and TRBJ2-1; 11 nucleotides agree with TRBD2. J lost 6 bases, V lost 6 bases, and 10 bases had no gene match. Per the germline V gene, CDR1 is SGHTA and CDR2 is FQGNSA. CDR3 length equals 16 residues.

The V and J genes are TRBV24-1 and TRBJ2-3; TRBD1 agrees at 9 bases. J gave up 5 bases and V 3 bases, and 5 bases lay outside the gene matches. The germline gives CDR1 KGHDR, CDR2 SFDVKD. This CDR3 is 15 amino acids long. The CDR3 sequence is CATSDDGQGRDTQYF. The CDR3 DNA reads as TGTGCCACCAGTGATGACGGACAGGGGCGAGATACGCAGTATTTT.

CDR3 region: CASSPGTDEKLFF. Here the CDR3 DNA reads TGTGCCAGCAGTCCCGGGACAGATGAAAAACTGTTTTTT. The chain uses TRBV12-3 or TRBV12-4 and TRBJ1-4; 7 bases agree with TRBD1. CDR3 length: 13 residues. Unmatched junction bases numbered 3, after V lost 5 bases and J lost 6 bases.